Included here is one T cell receptor (beta chain) sequence, with context. The source of the sample is a study of blood T cell repertoires in COVID-19. About the study: The origin of the acute and convalescent COVID-19 samples was the United States, Italy and Spain. Nucleic acid was either cDNA or gDNA, and it came from T cells, B-cell-depleted T cells, or PBMCs.

Per the authors' pipeline: Scientists estimated how many nucleated cells there were by amplifying reference gene primers. The repertoire was sequenced with immunoSEQ multiplex PCR; TCRdb's copy has only in-frame clones and lacks some. From that table come the V and J calls and clone size; the DNA was used to work out D and trimming. The table records fewer than 100,000 clones, more than 70% of them present only once. Sequencing was carried out using peripheral blood. The clonotype was recovered from a human donor with acute or convalescent COVID-19. The donor label of this sample is uncertain.

The DNA for the CDR3 is TGTGCCTGCAGCGGAGGCTATGGCTACACCTTC. Translating gives CACSGGYGYTF. The chain couples TRBV30 to TRBJ1-2, with no clear D. The CDR3 has 11 amino acids. Between the trimmed V and J ends, which lost 6 bases and 4 bases, there was a span of 9 bases. Looked up from germline, CDR1 is GTSNPN and CDR2 is SVGIG (reference sequence).